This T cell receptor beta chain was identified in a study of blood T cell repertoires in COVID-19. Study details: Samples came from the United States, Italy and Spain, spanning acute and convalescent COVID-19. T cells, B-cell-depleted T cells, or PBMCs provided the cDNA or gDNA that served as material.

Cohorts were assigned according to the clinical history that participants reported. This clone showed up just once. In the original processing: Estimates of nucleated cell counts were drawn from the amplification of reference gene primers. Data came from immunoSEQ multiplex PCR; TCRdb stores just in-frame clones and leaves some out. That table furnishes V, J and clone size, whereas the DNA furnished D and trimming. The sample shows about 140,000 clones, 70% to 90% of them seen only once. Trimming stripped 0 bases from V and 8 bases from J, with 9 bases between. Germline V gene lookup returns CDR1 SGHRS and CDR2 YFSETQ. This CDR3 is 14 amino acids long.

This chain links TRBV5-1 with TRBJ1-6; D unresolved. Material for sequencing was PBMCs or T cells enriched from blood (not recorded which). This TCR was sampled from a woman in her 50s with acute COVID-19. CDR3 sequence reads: CASSLDAGDSPLHF. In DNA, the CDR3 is TGCGCCAGCAGCTTGGATGCGGGTGATTCACCCCTCCACTTT.